These T cell receptor beta chains were read from a single sample in a study of T cells in Graves' hyperthyroidism and ophthalmopathy. From the multiplex PCR reads, TCRdb called clonotypes with MiXCR, one entry per CDR3 protein. Among about 510,000 distinct CDR3 sequences listed, roughly 45% were seen once. The sequenced sample was peripheral blood or thyroid tissue (not recorded which). These receptors were taken from an adult woman with Graves' disease, either hyperthyroidism or ophthalmopathy (not recorded which). Each CDR3 is given with its conserved first and last residue. D genes are given only for firm matches. Part of the rows lack a size; the others show once, few, many or a class for expanded clones.

NA,TRBJ1-1,TRBV29-1,NA,CSVRRGIEAFF,TGCAGCGTTCGCAGGGGCATCGAAGCTTTCTTT
few,TRBJ1-4,TRBV27,TRBD1,CASSWAPGTGGEKLFF,TGTGCCAGCAGTTGGGCTCCCGGGACAGGGGGCGAAAAACTGTTTTTT
NA,TRBJ1-5,TRBV7-9,NA,CASSLAGTLPNQPQHF,TGTGCCAGCAGCTTAGCGGGAACATTACCCAATCAGCCCCAGCATTTT
many,TRBJ1-5,TRBV7-9,NA,CASSQGGNQPQHF,TGTGCCAGCAGTCAGGGTGGCAATCAGCCCCAGCATTTT
NA,TRBJ1-1,TRBV11-2,NA,CASSSQGRDERGTEAFF,TGTGCCAGCAGCTCCCAGGGGAGGGACGAACGGGGCACTGAAGCTTTCTTT
NA,TRBJ1-4,TRBV29-1,NA,CSVEGGTVYEEKLFF,TGCAGCGTTGAAGGGGGAACAGTGTACGAGGAAAAACTGTTTTTT
many,TRBJ2-7,TRBV9,NA,CASSVGDTSNEQYF,TGTGCCAGCAGCGTAGGCGACACCTCAAACGAGCAGTACTTC
NA,TRBJ1-4,TRBV7-9,NA,CASRPPGANEKLFF,TGTGCCAGCAGACCACCGGGGGCTAATGAAAAACTGTTTTTT
once,TRBJ2-6,TRBV6-5,TRBD1,CASTDRHSGANVLTF,TGTGCCAGCACGGACAGGCACTCTGGGGCCAACGTCCTGACTTTC
NA,TRBJ2-5,TRBV7-9,TRBD1,CASSPPSGQLGETQYF,TGTGCCAGCAGCCCCCCTTCGGGACAGCTAGGGGAGACCCAGTACTTC
NA,TRBJ2-7,TRBV7-9,NA,CASSLGAGAPGEQYF,TGTGCCAGCAGCTTAGGGGCAGGCGCTCCTGGCGAGCAGTACTTC
NA,TRBJ2-1,TRBV7-8,NA,CASSLRRLALYNEQFF,TGTGCCAGCAGCTTAAGGCGGCTAGCGCTTTACAATGAGCAGTTCTTC
many,TRBJ2-2,TRBV14,TRBD1,CASSPLDRADYTGELFF,TGTGCCAGCAGCCCCTTGGACAGGGCAGATTACACCGGGGAGCTGTTTTTT
NA,TRBJ1-5,TRBV7-9,NA,CASSPSGGYQPQHF,TGTGCCAGCAGTCCGAGCGGGGGGTACCAGCCCCAGCATTTT
NA,TRBJ2-6,TRBV7-2,NA,CASSLAAEANVLTF,TGTGCCAGCAGCTTAGCGGCTGAGGCCAACGTCCTGACTTTC
NA,TRBJ1-2,TRBV10-3,TRBD1,CAISESGQGLNGYTF,TGTGCCATCAGTGAGTCGGGACAGGGCCTAAATGGCTACACCTTC
NA,TRBJ1-2,TRBV29-1,NA,CSVEDLAGITYTF,TGCAGCGTTGAAGATCTGGCAGGGATAACTTACACCTTC
many,TRBJ2-2,TRBV14,NA,CASSQVNSNTGELFF,TGTGCCAGCAGCCAAGTGAATTCCAACACCGGGGAGCTGTTTTTT
NA,TRBJ1-4,TRBV25-1,NA,CASSDRTGNEKLFF,TGTGCCAGCAGTGACCGGACGGGAAATGAAAAACTGTTTTTT
NA,TRBJ2-5,TRBV20-1,NA,CSAKQGGWIVSQYF,TGCAGTGCTAAACAGGGCGGGTGGATTGTGTCCCAGTACTTC
NA,TRBJ2-7,TRBV29-1,NA,CSVLTSGYEQYF,TGCAGCGTTTTGACCAGCGGGTACGAGCAGTACTTC
once,TRBJ1-5,TRBV10-3,NA,CAISDLGSNQPQHF,TGTGCCATCAGTGATTTGGGGAGCAATCAGCCCCAGCATTTT
NA,TRBJ2-5,TRBV24-1,TRBD1,CATSDAGQGVETQYF,TGTGCCACCAGTGATGCGGGACAGGGGGTAGAGACCCAGTACTTC
NA,TRBJ1-2,TRBV7-2,NA,CASSLSGAGFYGYTF,TGTGCCAGCAGTTTATCGGGGGCAGGCTTCTATGGCTACACCTTC
NA,TRBJ2-7,TRBV7-6,TRBD2,CASSRGGEGEQYF,TGTGCCAGCAGCCGGGGGGGCGAAGGCGAGCAGTACTTC
NA,TRBJ2-7,TRBV29-1,NA,CSLGFGTGTYEQYF,TGCAGCTTGGGGTTTGGAACAGGGACCTACGAGCAGTACTTC
NA,TRBJ1-5,TRBV19,TRBD1,CAGSIRDRSNQPQHF,TGTGCCGGTAGTATCCGGGACAGAAGCAATCAGCCCCAGCATTTT